The 6 T cell receptor beta chains presented below share a single source sample, sequenced in a study of CD8 T cells in Susac syndrome. Random-hexamer reverse transcription was applied to about 0.45 to 1 ug RNA. TCRdb analysed the immunoSEQ multiplex PCR reads with MiXCR anew, one entry per CDR3 protein. The table shows about 200,000 distinct CDR3 sequences, with over 75% occurring only once. The sample taken for sequencing was CD4+ T cells from PBMCs. These TCRs come from a human donor with Susac syndrome.

The V and J genes are TRBV7-9 and TRBJ2-6; D call uncertain. CDR1 is SEHNR and CDR2 is FQNEAQ in the germline V gene (reference sequence). This CDR3 contains 15 residues. V was clipped by 10 bases and J by 0 bases, with 13 bases between them. CDR3 nucleotide sequence: TGTGCCACCGAGCTTACGCTCTCTGGGGCCAACGTCCTGACTTTC. Protein product: CATELTLSGANVLTF.

This chain uses TRBV12-3 or TRBV12-4 with TRBJ1-1; TRBD1 agrees at 9 bases. This CDR3 region has 14 residues. V lost 6 bases and J lost 4; bases outside the gene matches: 6. The CDR3 bases are TGTGCCAGCAGGCTTACAGGGGGCGTCACTGAAGCTTTCTTT. This encodes CASRLTGGVTEAFF.

The chain has TRBV7-2 and TRBJ2-2; possible D gene TRBD2, 5 bases. The CDR3 consists of 14 residues. Germline V CDR1 and CDR2: SGHTA, FQGNSA. Between the trimmed V and J ends, which lost 0 bases and 3 bases, there was a span of 5 bases. The CDR3 loop reads CASSLAGDTGELFF. CDR3 nucleotides: TGTGCCAGCAGCTTAGCGGGAGACACCGGGGAGCTGTTTTTT. Together with reference TRBV7-2 and TRBJ2-2, the CDR3 gives the full variable domain: GAGVSQSPSNKVTEKGKDVELRCDPISGHTALYWYRQSLGQGLEFLIYFQGNSAPDKSGLPSDRFSAERTGGSVSTLTIQRTQQEDSAVYLCASSLAGDTGELFFGEGSRLTVL.

In its sample, this clonotype was seen once. The V and J genes are TRBV20-1 and TRBJ2-1; 9 nucleotides line up with TRBD2. Germline CDR1 reads DFQATT; CDR2 reads SNEGSKA (reference sequence). The CDR3 is 14 residues long. V was clipped by 0 bases and J by 9 bases; unmatched bases: 6. The CDR3 nucleotides read TGCAGTGCTAGAGAGCGGGGGGGCCTAAGTGAGCAGTTCTTC. It encodes CSARERGGLSEQFF.

This chain joins TRBV7-9 and TRBJ1-5; TRBD1 is a possible D gene (5 bases). CDR1 is SEHNR and CDR2 is FQNEAQ in the germline V gene (reference sequence). CDR3 length: 13 residues. V gave up 4 bases and J gave up 7 bases, with 11 bases separating them. Here the CDR3 reads CASSSQGNQPQHF. CDR3 bases: TGTGCCAGCAGCTCTCAGGGAAACCAGCCCCAGCATTTT.

The rearrangement joins TRBV28 to TRBJ2-5; TRBD1 agrees at 9 bases. The CDR3 consists of 14 residues. Germline lookup yields CDR1 MDHEN and CDR2 SYDVKM. V shed 5 bases and J 5 bases; nucleotides not matched to a gene: 6. The CDR3 nucleotides read TGTGCCAGCAGTCCGCGGACAGGGGTCGAGACCCAGTACTTC. Amino acids: CASSPRTGVETQYF. Variable domain in full (rest from reference TRBV28 and TRBJ2-5): DVKVTQSSRYLVKRTGEKVFLECVQDMDHENMFWYRQDPGLGLRLIYFSYDVKMKEKGDIPEGYSVSREKKERFSLILESASTNQTSMYLCASSPRTGVETQYFGPGTRLLVL.